The 28 T cell receptor beta chains listed next were all sequenced from one sample in a study of blood T cell repertoires in COVID-19. Some clones are missing from TCRdb's copy, which holds only in-frame ones; the method was immunoSEQ multiplex PCR. Of over 150,000 clones in the sample, roughly 84% are singletons; the top ten hold more than 6.5%. What was sequenced was peripheral blood. These receptors all come from a woman aged 55-69 years with COVID-19, enrolled during active disease.

CDR3 DNA: TGCGCCAGCAGAACCGAGGGACTAGCGGGAGGGGTGGATGAGCAGTTCTTC. Protein product: CASRTEGLAGGVDEQFF. The rearrangement uses TRBV5-1 and TRBJ2-1; 16 nucleotides align to TRBD2. With V trimmed by 5 bases and J by 8 bases, 10 bases remained unmatched. CDR1 and CDR2 (germline): SGHRS, YFSETQ. The CDR3 spans 17 residues.

Remarks on this clone: This same CDR3 is encoded by further DNA sequences in the sample. CDR3 in DNA: TGTGCCAGCTCACCTCGGACTAGCTCGAATGAGCAGTTCTTC. Amino acids: CASSPRTSSNEQFF. The chain has TRBV18 and TRBJ2-1; 8 positions match TRBD2. Germline lookup yields CDR1 KGHSH and CDR2 LQKENI. CDR3 length: 14 residues. The ends lost 3 bases at V and 7 bases at J; junction bases unmatched: 5.

The rearrangement joins TRBV7-9 to TRBJ2-2, with 9 bases that match TRBD2. The CDR3 is made up of 17 amino acids. The germline gives CDR1 SEHNR, CDR2 FQNEAQ (reference sequence). Trimming cost V 4 bases and J 7 bases; bases outside gene matches: 13. DNA for the CDR3: TGTGCCAGCAGCTATATCCCTCTACTAGCGGGCATCGGGGAGCTGTTTTTT. This encodes CASSYIPLLAGIGELFF.

The V call is TRBV3-1 (or the pseudogene TRBV3-2), the J call TRBJ2-5, with a weak D call TRBD2 (5 bases). Trimming removed 2 bases at V and 5 bases at J, with 15 bases between. The CDR3 totals 15 residues. CDR1 LGHDT and CDR2 YNNKEL come from the germline V gene (reference sequence). CDR3 coding DNA: TGTGCCAGCAGCCAATTTATCGGGGAGTCCGAGACCCAGTACTTC. Amino acid sequence: CASSQFIGESETQYF.

This sequence joins TRBV9 and TRBJ2-2, with unresolved D. Trimming left V 6 bases short and J 3 bases short, with 6 bases between. Per germline, CDR1 SGDLS and CDR2 YYNGEE. This CDR3 contains 12 residues. CDR3 DNA sequence: TGTGCCAGCACCCAGGACACCGGGGAGCTGTTTTTT. This encodes CASTQDTGELFF.

This rearrangement joins TRBV6-5 to TRBJ1-6, with 7 bases lining up with TRBD1. The CDR3 extends over 14 amino acids. Unmatched junction bases numbered 9, after V lost 7 bases and J lost 9 bases. Germline loops: CDR1 MNHEY, CDR2 SVGAGI. CDR3 coding DNA: TGTGCCAGCACCTTAACAGGGGACGGTTCACCCCTCCACTTT. Translation: CASTLTGDGSPLHF.

The chain carries TRBV11-2 and TRBJ1-2; possible D gene TRBD1, 5 bases. This CDR3 is built from 12 residues. The V end lost 5 bases, the J end lost 14 bases, and 18 bases lay between the germline ends. Germline values: CDR1 SGHAT, CDR2 FQNNGV. The CDR3: CASSPRNGGRTF. The CDR3 DNA reads TGTGCCAGCAGCCCCCGGAACGGGGGAAGAACCTTC.

This clone has a single count. The gene calls are TRBV7-3 and TRBJ1-4, with TRBD1 matching over 9 bases. The germline gives CDR1 SGHTA, CDR2 FQGTGA. V gave up 5 bases and J gave up 5 bases; unmatched junction bases: 6. The CDR3 length is 15 residues. The CDR3 coding sequence is TGTGCCAGCAGCCTGCACGGGACAGGGAATGAAAAACTGTTTTTT. It translates to CASSLHGTGNEKLFF.

J is TRBJ2-1 and V is TRBV5-1; a possible D gene is TRBD1 (6 bases). This CDR3 contains 15 residues. Germline CDR1 is SGHRS and CDR2 is YFSETQ. Between the trimmed V and J ends, which lost 4 bases and 1 base, there was a span of 12 bases. The CDR3 DNA sequence: TGCGCCAGCAGCACCCCCAGGGGATCCTACAATGAGCAGTTCTTC. Translation: CASSTPRGSYNEQFF.

This clone appeared a few times. The genes are TRBV11-2 and TRBJ2-3; the D gene is possibly TRBD1 (6 bases). The ends were cut back, 6 bases at V and 4 bases at J, with 17 bases in the middle. Germline-derived CDR1 and CDR2 are SGHAT and FQNNGV. The CDR3 is made up of 15 amino acids. The CDR3 DNA follows: TGTGCCAGCAGTCCCACAGGGCCCCTCCCAGATACGCAGTATTTT. As protein: CASSPTGPLPDTQYF.

The table lists this clone with a few counts. The rearrangement joins TRBV15 to TRBJ1-2; D unresolved. The germline CDR1 and CDR2 sequences are LNHNV and YYDKDF (reference sequence). The V end was cut by 0 bases, the J end by 7 bases, with 15 bases between. The CDR3 consists of 15 residues. The CDR3 DNA reads TGTGCCACCAGCAGAGATGAGCTCCCCGGTCGTGGCTACACCTTC. It specifies CATSRDELPGRGYTF.

The chain carries TRBV24-1 and TRBJ2-2; 9 nucleotides agree with TRBD1. The CDR3 spans 16 residues. Trimming cost V 4 bases and J 5 bases; bases outside gene matches: 7. Germline-derived CDR1 and CDR2 are KGHDR and SFDVKD. CDR3 sequence (DNA): TGTGCCACCAGTGACACCGACAGGGGGAGAACCGGGGAGCTGTTTTTT. This encodes CATSDTDRGRTGELFF.

The chain uses TRBV9 and TRBJ2-3; 10 positions agree with TRBD2. There are 14 residues in the CDR3. V was clipped by 3 bases and J by 6 bases; unmatched bases: 4. Per germline, CDR1 SGDLS and CDR2 YYNGEE. The CDR3 DNA reads as TGTGCCAGCAGCGCTCTAGCGGGAGAGGATACGCAGTATTTT. It yields the protein CASSALAGEDTQYF.

This chain joins TRBV29-1 and TRBJ1-2; 8 nucleotides match TRBD1. The ends lost 2 bases at V and 4 bases at J; junction bases unmatched: 9. Per the germline V gene, CDR1 is SQVTM and CDR2 is ANQGSEA. The CDR3 has 15 residues. This CDR3 is CSVETRGLMGYGYTF. The CDR3 DNA reads TGCAGCGTTGAAACCAGGGGGCTGATGGGCTATGGCTACACCTTC. The whole variable domain, remainder taken from reference TRBV29-1 and TRBJ1-2, is SAVISQKPSRDICQRGTSLTIQCQVDSQVTMMFWYRQQPGQSLTLIATANQGSEATYESGFVIDKFPISRPNLTFSTLTVSNMSPEDSSIYLCSVETRGLMGYGYTFGSGTRLTVV.

This chain connects TRBV27 to TRBJ2-7, with 8 bases that match TRBD2. This CDR3 region has 14 residues. Germline V gene data show CDR1 as MNHEY and CDR2 as SMNVEV (reference sequence). V shed 7 bases, J shed 7 bases, and the junction held 12 bases outside the gene matches. The DNA of the CDR3 is TGTGCCAGCAAAAGCGGGAGTTCCCCCTCAGAGCAGTACTTC. Translating it yields CASKSGSSPSEQYF.

The J gene is TRBJ2-3, the V gene TRBV7-3, with 9 bases aligning to TRBD2. V was clipped by 0 bases and J by 4 bases; unmatched bases: 2. Germline CDR1 and CDR2: SGHTA and FQGTGA. This CDR3 region has 15 residues. The CDR3 DNA reads TGTGCCAGCAGCTTAACTAGCGGGGGCGCAGATACGCAGTATTTT. Its protein is CASSLTSGGADTQYF.

V usage is TRBV18 and J usage is TRBJ2-7; tentative D call: TRBD2 (6 bases). Germline V CDR1 and CDR2: KGHSH, LQKENI. The V end was cut by 1 base, the J end by 0 bases, with 16 bases between. CDR3 size: 17 residues. CDR3 DNA: TGTGCCAGCTCACCACGGGAGATAGCGGTAAGCTCCTACGAGCAGTACTTC. Protein sequence: CASSPREIAVSSYEQYF.

This chain's CDR3 is CASSRNIGQFWYSPLHF. CDR3 bases: TGTGCCAGCAGCCGTAACATTGGACAGTTTTGGTACTCACCCCTCCACTTT. The gene calls are TRBV5-6 and TRBJ1-6, with TRBD1 as a possible D gene (6 bases). The CDR3 contains 17 residues. V gave up 4 bases and J gave up 10 bases, with 24 bases separating them. Germline CDR1 and CDR2: SGHDT and YYEEEE.

The rearrangement uses TRBV7-8 and TRBJ1-2; TRBD1 agrees at 7 bases. Germline V gene sequence: CDR1 SGHVS, CDR2 FQNEAQ. With 5 bases clipped from V and 4 bases from J, the junction kept 13 bases outside the gene matches. This CDR3 has 16 amino acids. CDR3 bases: TGTGCCAGCAGCCCCGACCGGACAGGTTTTAGCTATGGCTACACCTTC. This codes for CASSPDRTGFSYGYTF.

This clone was picked up one time. The J gene is TRBJ1-2, the V gene TRBV5-1, with 9 positions matching TRBD1. Germline assignment: CDR1 SGHRS and CDR2 YFSETQ. Unmatched junction bases numbered 7, after V lost 3 bases and J lost 4 bases. The CDR3 is made up of 15 amino acids. The CDR3 nucleotides are TGCGCCAGCAGCTCTTCGACAGGGGGGACCTATGGCTACACCTTC. Amino acid sequence: CASSSSTGGTYGYTF. The variable domain in full, completed from reference TRBV5-1 and TRBJ1-2, reads KAGVTQTPRYLIKTRGQQVTLSCSPISGHRSVSWYQQTPGQGLQFLFEYFSETQRNKGNFPGRFSGRQFSNSRSEMNVSTLELGDSALYLCASSSSTGGTYGYTFGSGTRLTVV.

This chain connects TRBV27 to TRBJ2-7; 8 bases are shared with TRBD1. Germline V gene sequence: CDR1 MNHEY, CDR2 SMNVEV (reference sequence). V was clipped by 4 bases and J by 4 bases; unmatched bases: 6. The CDR3 extends over 14 amino acids. CDR3 protein: CASSWGQETYEQYF. The CDR3 DNA reads as TGTGCCAGCAGTTGGGGACAGGAAACTTACGAGCAGTACTTC.

This chain connects TRBV29-1 to TRBJ1-2; possible D gene TRBD1, 6 bases. Germline V gene lookup returns CDR1 SQVTM and CDR2 ANQGSEA. Trimming stripped 4 bases from V and 4 bases from J, with 19 bases between. The CDR3 is made up of 15 amino acids. This CDR3 reads CSVVDGTRGGYGYTF. CDR3 nucleotides: TGCAGCGTTGTTGATGGGACCCGAGGGGGCTATGGCTACACCTTC.

This sequence joins TRBV18 and TRBJ2-2; a weak D match, TRBD1 (6 bases). The CDR3 spans 16 residues. V lost 8 bases to trimming and J lost 0 bases, with 16 bases between them. Germline CDR1 reads KGHSH; CDR2 reads LQKENI. CDR3 DNA sequence: TGTGCCAGCGCCTCGGCCGGGACACCGAACACCGGGGAGCTGTTTTTT. Its translation is CASASAGTPNTGELFF.

The chain joins TRBV7-2 to TRBJ1-5, with TRBD1 matching 7 bases. The CDR3 runs 16 residues. Trimming cost V 1 base and J 2 bases; bases outside gene matches: 5. Germline V CDR1 and CDR2: SGHTA, FQGNSA. The CDR3 bases are TGTGCCAGCAGCTTAGTTGGCGGACAGGGCAATCAGCCCCAGCATTTT. Amino acids: CASSLVGGQGNQPQHF.

V is TRBV11-2 and J is TRBJ2-1; TRBD1 aligns across 9 bases. J was trimmed by 6 bases and V by 1 base; bases with no gene match: 4. The CDR3 is 15 amino acids. Germline V gives CDR1 SGHAT, CDR2 FQNNGV. The CDR3 nucleotides are TGTGCCAGCAGCTTAGGGACAGGGGTAATCAATGAGCAGTTCTTC. Its protein is CASSLGTGVINEQFF.

The gene calls are TRBV9 and TRBJ2-3; TRBD2 aligns across 9 bases. In germline, CDR1 is SGDLS, CDR2 YYNGEE. V was pared by 3 bases and J by 2 bases, with 7 bases of the junction left unmatched. The CDR3 covers 16 residues. The CDR3 spells CASSESAGGNTDTQYF. CDR3 coding DNA: TGTGCCAGCAGCGAGTCAGCGGGAGGCAACACAGATACGCAGTATTTT.

V usage is TRBV19 and J usage is TRBJ1-2; a possible D gene is TRBD1 (6 bases). CDR1 and CDR2 (germline): LNHDA, SQIVND (reference sequence). V shed 6 bases and J shed 0 bases, with 11 bases lying between them. The CDR3 totals 14 residues. The CDR3 DNA follows: TGTGCCAGTAGACCCGAGGGGGCTAACTATGGCTACACCTTC. This encodes CASRPEGANYGYTF.

Points on this clone: A junction end diverges from the germline sequence, so it may reflect a read error. The chain has TRBV7-7 and TRBJ1-4; a weak D match, TRBD1 (6 bases). The CDR3 covers 15 residues. The germline V gene encodes CDR1 SSHAT and CDR2 FNYEAQ (reference sequence). The CDR3 bases are TGTGCTAGCAGCCCCCGGGCAGGGGATAGAGAAAAACTGTTTTTT. This translates into CASSPRAGDREKLFF.